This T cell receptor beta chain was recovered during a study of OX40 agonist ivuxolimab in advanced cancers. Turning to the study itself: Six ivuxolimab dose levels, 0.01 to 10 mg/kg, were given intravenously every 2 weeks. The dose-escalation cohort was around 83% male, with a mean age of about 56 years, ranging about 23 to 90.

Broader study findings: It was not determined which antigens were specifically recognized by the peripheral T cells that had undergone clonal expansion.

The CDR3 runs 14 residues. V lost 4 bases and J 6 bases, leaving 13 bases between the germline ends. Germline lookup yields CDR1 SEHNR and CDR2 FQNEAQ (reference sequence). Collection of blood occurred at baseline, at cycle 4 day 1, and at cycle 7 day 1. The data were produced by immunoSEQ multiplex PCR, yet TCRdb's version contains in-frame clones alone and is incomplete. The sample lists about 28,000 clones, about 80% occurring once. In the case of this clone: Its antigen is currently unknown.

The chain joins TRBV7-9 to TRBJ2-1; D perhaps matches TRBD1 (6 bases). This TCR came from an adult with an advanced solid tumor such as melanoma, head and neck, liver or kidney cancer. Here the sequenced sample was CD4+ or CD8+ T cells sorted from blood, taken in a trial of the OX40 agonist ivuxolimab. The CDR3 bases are TGTGCCAGCAGCTCCCTCAGGGGCCTCAATGAGCAGTTCTTC. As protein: CASSSLRGLNEQFF.